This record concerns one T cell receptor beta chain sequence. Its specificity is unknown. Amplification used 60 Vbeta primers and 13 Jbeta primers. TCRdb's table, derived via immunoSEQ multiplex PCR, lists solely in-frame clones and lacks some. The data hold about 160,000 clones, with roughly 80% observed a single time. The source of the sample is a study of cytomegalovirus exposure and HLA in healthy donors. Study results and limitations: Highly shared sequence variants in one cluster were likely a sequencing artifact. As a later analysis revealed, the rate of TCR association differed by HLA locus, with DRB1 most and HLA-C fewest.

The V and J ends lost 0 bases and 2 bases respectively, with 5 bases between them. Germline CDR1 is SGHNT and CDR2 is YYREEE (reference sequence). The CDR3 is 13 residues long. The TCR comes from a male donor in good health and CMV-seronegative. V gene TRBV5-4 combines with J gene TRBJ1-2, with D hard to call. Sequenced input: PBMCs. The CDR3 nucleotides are TGTGCCAGCAGCTTGGAACAAAACTATGGCTACACCTTC. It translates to CASSLEQNYGYTF.